Listed below are T cell receptor beta chains from one sample, sequenced in a study of T-cell reconstitution after alpha-beta-depleted transplantation in children. TCRdb re-analysed the PCR reads in MiXCR, keeping a single row per CDR3 protein. The sample lists some 400,000 distinct CDR3 sequences; roughly 22% were seen once. The sample was PBMCs from the stem cell graft donor, taken from the stem cell graft. These receptors were taken from a human donor who donated a stem cell graft to a child with acute myeloid leukemia. CDR3s include the opening cysteine and the closing phenylalanine or tryptophan.

v_call cdr3_aa
TRBV7-2 CASSSLRQEAQYF
TRBV29-1 CSGLRASADGYTF
TRBV30 CAWRTSGVSYEQYF
TRBV10-2 CASRLSPSYNEQFF
TRBV12-3/TRBV12-4 CASSLFRPQAQYF
TRBV11-2 CASSLELSLGQGPYEQYF
TRBV12-3/TRBV12-4 CASSWGVGYTF
TRBV10-2 CASQNDGHNEQFF
TRBV12-3/TRBV12-4 CASSHGTSKLNPYEQYF
TRBV20-1 CSATETSGRTDTQYF
TRBV12-3/TRBV12-4 CASSYRGLQETQYF
TRBV20-1 CSAKARDSEISEQYF
TRBV15 CATSRDLTSGLSSYEQYF
TRBV20-1 CSARNPLTSGIQETQYF